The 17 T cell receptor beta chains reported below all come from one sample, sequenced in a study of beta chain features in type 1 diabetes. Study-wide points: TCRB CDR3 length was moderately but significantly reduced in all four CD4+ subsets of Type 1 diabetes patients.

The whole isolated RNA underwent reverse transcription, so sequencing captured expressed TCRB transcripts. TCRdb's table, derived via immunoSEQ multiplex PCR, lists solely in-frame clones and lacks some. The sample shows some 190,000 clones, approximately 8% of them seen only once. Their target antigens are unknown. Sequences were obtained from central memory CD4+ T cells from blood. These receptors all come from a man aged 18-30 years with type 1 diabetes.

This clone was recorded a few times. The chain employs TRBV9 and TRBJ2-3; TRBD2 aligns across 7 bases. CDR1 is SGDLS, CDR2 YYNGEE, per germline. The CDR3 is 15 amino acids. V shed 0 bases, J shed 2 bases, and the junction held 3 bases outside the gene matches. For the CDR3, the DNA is TGTGCCAGCAGCGTAGGACTAGCTGACACAGATACGCAGTATTTT. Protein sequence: CASSVGLADTDTQYF. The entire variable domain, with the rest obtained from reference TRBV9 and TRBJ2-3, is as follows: DSGVTQTPKHLITATGQRVTLRCSPRSGDLSVYWYQQSLDQGLQFLIQYYNGEERAKGNILERFSAQQFPDLHSELNLSSLELGDSALYFCASSVGLADTDTQYFGPGTRLTVL.

The CDR3 loop reads CASSVELLTDTQYF. CDR3 DNA sequence: TGTGCCAGCAGCGTAGAACTACTCACAGATACGCAGTATTTT. The chain joins TRBV9 to TRBJ2-3; D unresolved. This CDR3 is built from 14 residues. Trimming took off 0 bases at V and 2 bases at J, with 7 bases between the two ends. The germline gives CDR1 SGDLS, CDR2 YYNGEE.

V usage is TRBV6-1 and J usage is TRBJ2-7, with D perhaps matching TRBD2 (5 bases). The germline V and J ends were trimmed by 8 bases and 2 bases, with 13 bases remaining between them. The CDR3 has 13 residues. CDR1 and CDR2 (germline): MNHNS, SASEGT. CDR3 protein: CASVRGSPYEQYF. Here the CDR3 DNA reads TGTGCCAGCGTACGGGGATCCCCCTACGAGCAGTACTTC.

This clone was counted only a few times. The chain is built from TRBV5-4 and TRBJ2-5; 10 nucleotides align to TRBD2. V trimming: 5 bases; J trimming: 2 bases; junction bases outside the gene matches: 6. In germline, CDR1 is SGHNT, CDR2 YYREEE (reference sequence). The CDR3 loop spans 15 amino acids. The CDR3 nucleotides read TGTGCCAGCAGGCTGAGCGGGGGGGGACAAGAGACCCAGTACTTC. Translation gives CASRLSGGGQETQYF. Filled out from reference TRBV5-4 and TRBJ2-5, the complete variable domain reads ETGVTQSPTHLIKTRGQQVTLRCSSQSGHNTVSWYQQALGQGPQFIFQYYREEENGRGNFPPRFSGLQFPNYSSELNVNALELDDSALYLCASRLSGGGQETQYFGPGTRLLVL.

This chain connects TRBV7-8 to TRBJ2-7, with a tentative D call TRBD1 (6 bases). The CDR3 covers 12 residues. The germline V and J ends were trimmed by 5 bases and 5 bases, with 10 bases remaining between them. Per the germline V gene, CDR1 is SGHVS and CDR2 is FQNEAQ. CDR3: CASSTQGNEQYF. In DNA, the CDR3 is TGTGCCAGCAGCACGCAGGGGAACGAGCAGTACTTC.

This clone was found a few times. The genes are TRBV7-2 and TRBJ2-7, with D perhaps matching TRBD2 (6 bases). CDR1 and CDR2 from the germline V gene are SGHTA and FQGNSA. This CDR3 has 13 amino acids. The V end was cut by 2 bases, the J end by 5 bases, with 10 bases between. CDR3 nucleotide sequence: TGTGCCAGCAGCTTACGGGGCGGGGACGAGCAGTACTTC. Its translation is CASSLRGGDEQYF.

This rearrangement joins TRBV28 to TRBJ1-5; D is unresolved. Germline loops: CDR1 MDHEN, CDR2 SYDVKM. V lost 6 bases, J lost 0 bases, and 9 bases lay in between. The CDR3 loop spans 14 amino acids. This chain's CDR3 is CASRRGNSNQPQHF. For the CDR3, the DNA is TGTGCCAGCAGGCGAGGGAATAGCAATCAGCCCCAGCATTTT.

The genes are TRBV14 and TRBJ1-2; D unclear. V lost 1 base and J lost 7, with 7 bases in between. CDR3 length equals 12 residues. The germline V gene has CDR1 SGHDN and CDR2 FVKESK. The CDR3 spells CASSQGRGGYTF. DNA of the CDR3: TGTGCCAGCAGCCAAGGCCGGGGTGGCTACACCTTC. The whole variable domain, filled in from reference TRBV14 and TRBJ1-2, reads EAGVTQFPSHSVIEKGQTVTLRCDPISGHDNLYWYRRVMGKEIKFLLHFVKESKQDESGMPNNRFLAERTGGTYSTLKVQPAELEDSGVYFCASSQGRGGYTFGSGTRLTVV.

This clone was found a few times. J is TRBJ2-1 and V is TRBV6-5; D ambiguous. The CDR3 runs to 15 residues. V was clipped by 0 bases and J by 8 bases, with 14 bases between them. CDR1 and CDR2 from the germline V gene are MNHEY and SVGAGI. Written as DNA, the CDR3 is TGTGCCAGCAGTTACTCGATGACCCTTGCGGATGAGCAGTTCTTC. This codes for CASSYSMTLADEQFF.

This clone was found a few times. The CDR3 is CAWRLTGGNEKLFF. CDR3 coding DNA: TGTGCCTGGCGCCTGACGGGGGGAAATGAAAAACTGTTTTTT. This chain uses TRBV30 with TRBJ1-4; D is perhaps TRBD1 (5 bases). The CDR3 is made up of 14 amino acids. Germline-derived CDR1 and CDR2 are GTSNPN and SVGIG (reference sequence). V lost 5 bases to trimming and J lost 5 bases, with 15 bases between them.

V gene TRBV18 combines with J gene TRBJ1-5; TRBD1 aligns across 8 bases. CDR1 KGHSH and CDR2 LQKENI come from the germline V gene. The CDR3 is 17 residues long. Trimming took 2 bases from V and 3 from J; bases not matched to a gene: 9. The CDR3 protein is CASSPTATGGNNQPQHF. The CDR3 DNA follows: TGTGCCAGCTCACCAACAGCTACAGGGGGAAACAATCAGCCCCAGCATTTT.

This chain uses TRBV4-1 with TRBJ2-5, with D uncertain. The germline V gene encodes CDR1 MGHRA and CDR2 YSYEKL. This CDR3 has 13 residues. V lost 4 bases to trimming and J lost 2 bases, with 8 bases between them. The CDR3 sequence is CASSLQPQETQYF. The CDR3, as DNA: TGCGCCAGCAGCCTACAGCCTCAAGAGACCCAGTACTTC.

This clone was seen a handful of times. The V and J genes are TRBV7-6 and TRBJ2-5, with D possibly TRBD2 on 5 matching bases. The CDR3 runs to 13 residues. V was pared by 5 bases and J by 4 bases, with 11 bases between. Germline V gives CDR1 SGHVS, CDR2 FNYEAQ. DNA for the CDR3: TGTGCCAGCAGCAGGGAACGGGGAGAGACCCAGTACTTC. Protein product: CASSRERGETQYF. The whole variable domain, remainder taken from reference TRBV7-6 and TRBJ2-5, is GAGVSQSPRYKVTKRGQDVALRCDPISGHVSLYWYRQALGQGPEFLTYFNYEAQQDKSGLPNDRFSAERPEGSISTLTIQRTEQRDSAMYRCASSRERGETQYFGPGTRLLVL.

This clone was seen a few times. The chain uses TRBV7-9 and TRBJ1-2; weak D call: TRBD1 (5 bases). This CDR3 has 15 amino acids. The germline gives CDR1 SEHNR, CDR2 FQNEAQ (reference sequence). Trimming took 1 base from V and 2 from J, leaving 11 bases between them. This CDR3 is CASSLDGGPNYGYTF. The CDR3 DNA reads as TGTGCCAGCAGCTTAGACGGGGGACCCAACTATGGCTACACCTTC.

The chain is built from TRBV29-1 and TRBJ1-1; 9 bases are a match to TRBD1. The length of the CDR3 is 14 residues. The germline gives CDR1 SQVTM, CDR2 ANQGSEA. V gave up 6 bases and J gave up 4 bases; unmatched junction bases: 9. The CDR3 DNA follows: TGCAGCGTGGGGACAGGGTCTTTCCGCACTGAAGCTTTCTTT. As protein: CSVGTGSFRTEAFF.

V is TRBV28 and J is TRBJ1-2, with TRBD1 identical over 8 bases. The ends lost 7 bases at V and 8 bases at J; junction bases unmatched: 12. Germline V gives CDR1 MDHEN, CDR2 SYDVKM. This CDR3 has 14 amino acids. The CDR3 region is CASTRTQGAKGYTF. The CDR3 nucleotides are TGTGCCAGCACCAGAACTCAGGGGGCCAAGGGCTACACCTTC.

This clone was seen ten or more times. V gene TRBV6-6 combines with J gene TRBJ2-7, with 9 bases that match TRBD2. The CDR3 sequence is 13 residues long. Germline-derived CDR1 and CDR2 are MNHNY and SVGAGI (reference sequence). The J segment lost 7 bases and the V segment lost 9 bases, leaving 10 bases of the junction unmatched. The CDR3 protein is CASRREGLGEQYF. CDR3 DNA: TGTGCCAGTCGGCGGGAGGGCCTGGGGGAGCAGTACTTC.